The text below deals with one T cell receptor beta chain. The antigen is unknown. The record originates from a study of shared clonotypes between healthy human individuals. Naive CD8 cells were CD45RO-negative, positively selected for CCR7, excluding terminally differentiated effector memory CD45RA+ cells. Findings and limits, study-wide: Although depth was large, rarefaction showed that sequencing of the sorted subsets was incomplete.

Clones were read by immunoSEQ multiplex PCR, and TCRdb kept only the in-frame ones, dropping some. The repertoire holds roughly 2 million clones, with just under 95% as singletons. V dropped 4 bases and J dropped 4 bases, with 11 bases sitting between them. Germline CDR1 SGHRS, CDR2 YFSETQ. The CDR3 runs to 13 residues. The TCR originated in a man in his late teens or twenties in good health. The V gene is TRBV5-1, the J gene TRBJ1-1, with TRBD1 as a possible D gene (6 bases). The source material was naive CD8+ T cells sorted from blood. Written as DNA, the CDR3 is TGCGCCAGCAGCAGCACAGGGTTCACTGAAGCTTTCTTT. Translation: CASSSTGFTEAFF.